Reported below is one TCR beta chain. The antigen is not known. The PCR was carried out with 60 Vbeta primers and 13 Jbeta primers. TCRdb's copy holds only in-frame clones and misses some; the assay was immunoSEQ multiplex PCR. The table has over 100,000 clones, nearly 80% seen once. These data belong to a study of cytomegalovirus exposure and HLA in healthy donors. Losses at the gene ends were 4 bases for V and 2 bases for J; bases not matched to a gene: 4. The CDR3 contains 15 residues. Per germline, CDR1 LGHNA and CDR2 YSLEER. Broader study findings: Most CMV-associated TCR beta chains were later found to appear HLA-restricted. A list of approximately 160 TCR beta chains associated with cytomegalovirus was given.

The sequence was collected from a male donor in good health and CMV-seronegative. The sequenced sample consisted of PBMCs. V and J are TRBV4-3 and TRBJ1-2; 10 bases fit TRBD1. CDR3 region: CASSLGTGVNYGYTF. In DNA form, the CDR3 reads TGCGCCAGCAGCCTCGGGACAGGGGTAAACTATGGCTACACCTTC.